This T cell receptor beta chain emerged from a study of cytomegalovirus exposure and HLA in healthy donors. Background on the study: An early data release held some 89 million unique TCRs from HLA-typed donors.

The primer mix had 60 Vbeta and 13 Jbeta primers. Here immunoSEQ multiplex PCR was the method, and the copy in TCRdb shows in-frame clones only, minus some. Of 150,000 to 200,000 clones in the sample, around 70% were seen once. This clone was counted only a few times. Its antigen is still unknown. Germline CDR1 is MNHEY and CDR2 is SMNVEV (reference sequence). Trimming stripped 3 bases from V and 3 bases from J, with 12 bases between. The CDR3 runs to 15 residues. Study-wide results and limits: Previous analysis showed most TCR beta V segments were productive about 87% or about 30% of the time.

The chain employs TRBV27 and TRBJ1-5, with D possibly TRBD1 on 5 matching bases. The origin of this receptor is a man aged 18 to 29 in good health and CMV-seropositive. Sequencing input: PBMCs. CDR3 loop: CASSLGRGDNQPQHF. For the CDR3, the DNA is TGTGCCAGCAGTTTGGGGCGCGGGGACAATCAGCCCCAGCATTTT.